Presented here are 5 T cell receptor beta chains from one specimen sequenced in a study of blood T cell repertoires in COVID-19. The method was immunoSEQ multiplex PCR; TCRdb's version includes in-frame clones alone and lacks a portion of them. The repertoire consists of about 210,000 clones, with 70% to 90% occurring once and the leading ten covering 10% to 15%. The sequenced sample consisted of peripheral blood. These receptors were obtained from a human donor in a cohort sampled during active COVID-19.

V usage is TRBV19 and J usage is TRBJ1-4, with 11 nucleotides matching TRBD1. The germline gives CDR1 LNHDA, CDR2 SQIVND (reference sequence). V gave up 8 bases and J gave up 0 bases; unmatched junction bases: 8. The CDR3 loop spans 17 amino acids. DNA of the CDR3: TGTGCCAGTTCGGACAGGGGGCTACAAGCAACTAATGAAAAACTGTTTTTT. It translates to CASSDRGLQATNEKLFF.

This chain links TRBV20-1 with TRBJ1-1; 9 bases match TRBD1. Germline CDR1 reads DFQATT; CDR2 reads SNEGSKA (reference sequence). V dropped 3 bases and J dropped 0; count of bases not matched to a gene: 5. This CDR3 has 15 residues. CDR3 sequence: CSASERDRVNTEAFF. The CDR3 DNA is TGCAGTGCTAGTGAAAGGGACAGGGTGAACACTGAAGCTTTCTTT.

The V gene is TRBV27, the J gene TRBJ2-7; TRBD2 matches 10 bases. The V segment lost 5 bases and the J segment 2 bases; nucleotides outside the gene matches: 9. Germline V gene sequence: CDR1 MNHEY, CDR2 SMNVEV (reference sequence). The CDR3 extends over 16 amino acids. CDR3 sequence (DNA): TGTGCCAGCAGTCCCCGGGCTAGCGGGAGCGCCTACGAGCAGTACTTC. Translating it yields CASSPRASGSAYEQYF.

The rearrangement uses TRBV5-1 and TRBJ1-4, with TRBD1 as a possible D gene (6 bases). This CDR3 is built from 16 residues. Germline loops: CDR1 SGHRS, CDR2 YFSETQ. Trimming removed 1 base at V and 4 bases at J, with 14 bases between. CDR3 sequence: CASSLSGTPNNEKLFF. The CDR3 DNA follows: TGCGCCAGCAGCTTGAGTGGGACACCGAATAATGAAAAACTGTTTTTT.

The chain recombines TRBV10-3 with TRBJ2-5, with TRBD2 as a possible D gene (6 bases). CDR1 and CDR2 from the germline V gene are ENHRY and SYGVKD. V lost 4 bases and J 5 bases, leaving 26 bases between the germline ends. The CDR3 sequence is 18 residues long. The CDR3 sequence is CAISASAKTSFFLETQYF. CDR3 bases: TGTGCCATCAGTGCCAGCGCGAAAACTAGCTTTTTCTTGGAGACCCAGTACTTC.